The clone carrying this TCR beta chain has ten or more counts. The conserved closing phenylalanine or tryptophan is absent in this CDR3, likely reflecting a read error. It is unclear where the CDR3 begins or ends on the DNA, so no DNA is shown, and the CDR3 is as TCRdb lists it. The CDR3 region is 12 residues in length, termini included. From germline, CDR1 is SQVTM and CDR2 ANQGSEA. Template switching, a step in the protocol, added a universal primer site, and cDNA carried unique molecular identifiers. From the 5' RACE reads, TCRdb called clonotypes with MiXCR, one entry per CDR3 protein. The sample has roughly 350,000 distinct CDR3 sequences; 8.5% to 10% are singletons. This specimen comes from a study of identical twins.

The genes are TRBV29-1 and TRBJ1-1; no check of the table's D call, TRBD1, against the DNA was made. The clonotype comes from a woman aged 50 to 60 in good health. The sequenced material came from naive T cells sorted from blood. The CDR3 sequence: CSAQWQGGTPFY.